In its sample, the clone carrying this TCR beta chain was seen a few times. This sample was included in a study of T cells after yellow fever vaccination. MiXCR was run by TCRdb on the 5' RACE reads, yielding one entry per CDR3 protein. Of hundreds of thousands of distinct CDR3 sequences in the sample, under 25% were seen once. The CDR3 extends over 14 amino acids. CDR1 is LGHNA, CDR2 YSLEER, per germline. The V end lost 2 bases, the J end lost 5 bases, and 9 bases lay between the germline ends. The gene calls are TRBV4-3 and TRBJ1-4, with D perhaps TRBD1 (5 bases). The sequencing here drew on PBMCs, taken 15 days after the yellow fever booster vaccination. The clonotype comes from a man aged 30 to 45 who received the YFV17D yellow fever vaccine. The CDR3: CASSQWGVNEKLFF. The CDR3 DNA sequence: TGCGCCAGCAGCCAATGGGGGGTAAATGAAAAACTGTTTTTT.